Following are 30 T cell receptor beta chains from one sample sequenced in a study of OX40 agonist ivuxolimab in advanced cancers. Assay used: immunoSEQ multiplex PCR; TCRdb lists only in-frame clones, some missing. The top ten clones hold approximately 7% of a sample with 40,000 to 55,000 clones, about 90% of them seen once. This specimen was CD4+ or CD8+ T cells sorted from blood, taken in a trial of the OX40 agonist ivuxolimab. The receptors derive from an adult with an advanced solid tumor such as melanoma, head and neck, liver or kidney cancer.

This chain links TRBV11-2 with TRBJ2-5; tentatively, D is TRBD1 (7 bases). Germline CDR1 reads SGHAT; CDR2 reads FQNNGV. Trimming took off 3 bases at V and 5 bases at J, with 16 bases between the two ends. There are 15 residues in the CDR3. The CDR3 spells CASSFNPGGMETQYF. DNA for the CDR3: TGTGCCAGCAGCTTTAATCCAGGGGGGATGGAGACCCAGTACTTC.

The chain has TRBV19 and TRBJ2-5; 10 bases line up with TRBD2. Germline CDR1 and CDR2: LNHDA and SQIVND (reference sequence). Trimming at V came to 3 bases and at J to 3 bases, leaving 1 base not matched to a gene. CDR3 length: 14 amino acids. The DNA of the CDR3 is TGTGCCAGTAGTATCCTAGCGGGGGAAGAGACCCAGTACTTC. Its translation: CASSILAGEETQYF.

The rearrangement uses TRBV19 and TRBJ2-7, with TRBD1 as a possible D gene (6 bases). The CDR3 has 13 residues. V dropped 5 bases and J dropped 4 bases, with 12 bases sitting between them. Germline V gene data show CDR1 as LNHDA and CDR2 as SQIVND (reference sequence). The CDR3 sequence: CASSLGQIYEQYF. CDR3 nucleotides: TGTGCCAGTAGTCTCGGACAGATTTACGAGCAGTACTTC.

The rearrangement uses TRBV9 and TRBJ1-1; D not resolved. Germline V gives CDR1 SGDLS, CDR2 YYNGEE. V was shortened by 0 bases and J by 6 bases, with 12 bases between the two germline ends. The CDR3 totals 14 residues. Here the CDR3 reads CASSVAPGKAEAFF. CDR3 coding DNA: TGTGCCAGCAGCGTAGCCCCGGGGAAGGCTGAAGCTTTCTTT.

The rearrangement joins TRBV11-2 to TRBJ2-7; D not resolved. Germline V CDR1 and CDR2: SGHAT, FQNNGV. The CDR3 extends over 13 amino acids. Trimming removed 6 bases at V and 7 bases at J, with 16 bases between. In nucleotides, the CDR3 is TGTGCCAGCAGATCCCCCCCGGCGACAGAGCAGTACTTC. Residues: CASRSPPATEQYF.

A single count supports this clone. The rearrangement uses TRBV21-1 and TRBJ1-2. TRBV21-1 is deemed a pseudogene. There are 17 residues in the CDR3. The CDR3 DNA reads TGTGCCAGCAGCTCCCGGGGGGGTCGAGGGCTTTACTATGGCTACACCTTC. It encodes CASSSRGGRGLYYGYTF.

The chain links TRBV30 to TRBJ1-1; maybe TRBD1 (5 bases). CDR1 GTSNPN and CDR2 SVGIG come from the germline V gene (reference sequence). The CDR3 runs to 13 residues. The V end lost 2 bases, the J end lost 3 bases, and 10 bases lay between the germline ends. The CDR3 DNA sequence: TGTGCCTGGAGTAGGGGCCTGGACACTGAAGCTTTCTTT. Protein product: CAWSRGLDTEAFF.

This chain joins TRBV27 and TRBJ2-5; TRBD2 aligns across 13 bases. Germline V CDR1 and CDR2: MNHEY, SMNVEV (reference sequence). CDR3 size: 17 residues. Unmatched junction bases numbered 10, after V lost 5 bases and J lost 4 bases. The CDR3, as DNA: TGTGCCAGCAGTACAGGGACTAGCGGGGTATATGGAGAGACCCAGTACTTC. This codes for CASSTGTSGVYGETQYF.

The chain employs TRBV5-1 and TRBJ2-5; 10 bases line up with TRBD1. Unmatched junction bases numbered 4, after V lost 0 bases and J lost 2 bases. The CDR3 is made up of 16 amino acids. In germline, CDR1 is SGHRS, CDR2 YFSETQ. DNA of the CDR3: TGCGCCAGCAGCTTGGTTCGGACAGGGGGTCAAGAGACCCAGTACTTC. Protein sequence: CASSLVRTGGQETQYF.

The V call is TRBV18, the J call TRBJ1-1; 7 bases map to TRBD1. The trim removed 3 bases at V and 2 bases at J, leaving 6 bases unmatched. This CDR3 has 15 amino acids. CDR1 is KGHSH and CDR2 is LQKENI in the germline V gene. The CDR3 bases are TGTGCCAGCTCACCCGGGGGACAGATAAACACTGAAGCTTTCTTT. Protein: CASSPGGQINTEAFF.

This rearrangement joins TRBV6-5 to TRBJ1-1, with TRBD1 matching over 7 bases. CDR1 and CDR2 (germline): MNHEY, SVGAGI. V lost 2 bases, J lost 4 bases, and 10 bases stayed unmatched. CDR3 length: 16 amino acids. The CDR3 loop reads CASSYDRVGISTEAFF. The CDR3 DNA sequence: TGTGCCAGCAGTTACGACAGGGTGGGGATATCCACTGAAGCTTTCTTT.

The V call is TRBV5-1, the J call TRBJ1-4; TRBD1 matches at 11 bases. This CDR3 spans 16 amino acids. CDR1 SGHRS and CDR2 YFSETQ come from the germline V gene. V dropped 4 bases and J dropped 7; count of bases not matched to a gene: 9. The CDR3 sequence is CASSDSGQGAGEKLFF. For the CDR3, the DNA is TGCGCCAGCAGCGATTCCGGACAGGGGGCCGGTGAAAAACTGTTTTTT.

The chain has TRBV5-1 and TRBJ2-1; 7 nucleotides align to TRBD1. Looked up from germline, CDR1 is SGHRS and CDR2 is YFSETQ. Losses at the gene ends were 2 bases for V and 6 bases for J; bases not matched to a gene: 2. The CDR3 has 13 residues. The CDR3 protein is CASSLGQANEQFF. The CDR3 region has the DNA TGCGCCAGCAGCTTAGGACAGGCCAATGAGCAGTTCTTC.

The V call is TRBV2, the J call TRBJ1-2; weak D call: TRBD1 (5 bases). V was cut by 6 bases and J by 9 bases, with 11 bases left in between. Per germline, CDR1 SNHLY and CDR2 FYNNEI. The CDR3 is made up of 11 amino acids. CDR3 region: CASSLGGSYTF. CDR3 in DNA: TGTGCCAGCAGCTTGGGGGGAAGCTACACCTTC.

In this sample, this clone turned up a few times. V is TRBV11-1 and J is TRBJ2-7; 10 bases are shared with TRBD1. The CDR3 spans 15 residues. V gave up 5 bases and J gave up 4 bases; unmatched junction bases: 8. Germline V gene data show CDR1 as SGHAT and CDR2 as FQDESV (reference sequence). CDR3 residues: CASSGAWDRGYEQYF. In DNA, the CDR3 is TGTGCCAGCAGCGGCGCGTGGGACAGGGGATACGAGCAGTACTTC.

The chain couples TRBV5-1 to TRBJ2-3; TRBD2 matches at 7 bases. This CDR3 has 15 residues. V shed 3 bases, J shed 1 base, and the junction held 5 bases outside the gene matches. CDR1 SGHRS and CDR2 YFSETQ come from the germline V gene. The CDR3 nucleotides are TGCGCCAGCAGCTCTCCCGCGGGGGGCACAGATACGCAGTATTTT. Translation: CASSSPAGGTDTQYF.

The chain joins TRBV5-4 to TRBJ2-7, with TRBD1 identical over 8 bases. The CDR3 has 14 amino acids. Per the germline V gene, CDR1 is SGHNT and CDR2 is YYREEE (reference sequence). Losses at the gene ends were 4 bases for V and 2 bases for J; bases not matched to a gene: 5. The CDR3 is CASSPPGQAYEQYF. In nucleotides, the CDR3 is TGTGCCAGCAGCCCTCCGGGACAGGCCTACGAGCAGTACTTC.

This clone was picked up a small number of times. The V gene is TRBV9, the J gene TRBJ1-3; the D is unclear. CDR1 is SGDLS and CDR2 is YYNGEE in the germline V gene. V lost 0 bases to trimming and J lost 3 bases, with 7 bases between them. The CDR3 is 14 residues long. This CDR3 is CASSVAGSGNTIYF. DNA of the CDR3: TGTGCCAGCAGCGTAGCGGGAAGTGGAAACACCATATATTTT.

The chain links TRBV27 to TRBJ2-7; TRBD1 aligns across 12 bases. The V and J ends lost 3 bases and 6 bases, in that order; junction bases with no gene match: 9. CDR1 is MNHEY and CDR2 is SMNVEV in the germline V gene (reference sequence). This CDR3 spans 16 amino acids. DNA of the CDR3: TGTGCCAGCAGTTTGTCGACCGGGACAGGGGGCACCGAGCAGTACTTC. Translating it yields CASSLSTGTGGTEQYF.

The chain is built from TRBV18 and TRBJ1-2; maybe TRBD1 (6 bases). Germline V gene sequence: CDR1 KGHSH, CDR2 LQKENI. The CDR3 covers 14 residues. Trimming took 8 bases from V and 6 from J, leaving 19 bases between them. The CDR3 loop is CASRSVAGEDGYTF. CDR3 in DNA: TGTGCCAGCCGATCGGTGGCAGGGGAGGATGGCTACACCTTC.

The DNA for the CDR3 is TGCAGCGTCTCGGGACCGTCCTTCTCTGGGGCCAACGTCCTGACTTTC. It specifies CSVSGPSFSGANVLTF. The rearrangement links TRBV29-1 to TRBJ2-6; D is perhaps TRBD1 or TRBD2 (5 bases each). Trimming took 6 bases from V and 0 from J, leaving 15 bases between them. Germline V lookup: CDR1 SQVTM, CDR2 ANQGSEA. The CDR3 consists of 16 residues.

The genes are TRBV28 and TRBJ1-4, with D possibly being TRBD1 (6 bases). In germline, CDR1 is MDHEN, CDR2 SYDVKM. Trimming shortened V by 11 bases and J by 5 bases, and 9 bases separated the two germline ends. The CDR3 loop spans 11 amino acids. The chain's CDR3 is CAVRGNEKLFF. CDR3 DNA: TGTGCCGTCAGGGGAAATGAAAAACTGTTTTTT.

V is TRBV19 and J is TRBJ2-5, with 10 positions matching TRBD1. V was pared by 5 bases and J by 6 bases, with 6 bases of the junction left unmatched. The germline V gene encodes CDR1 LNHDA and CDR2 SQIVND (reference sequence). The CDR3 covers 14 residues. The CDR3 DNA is TGTGCCAGTAGTGCGAGACAGGGGGCAAAGACCCAGTACTTC. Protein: CASSARQGAKTQYF.

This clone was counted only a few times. The CDR3 DNA is TGTGCCAGCAGTACAGGGAATACTGAAGCTTTCTTT. This codes for CASSTGNTEAFF. The chain couples TRBV6-5 to TRBJ1-1, with D possibly matching TRBD1 (6 bases). This CDR3 spans 12 amino acids. Germline V gene sequence: CDR1 MNHEY, CDR2 SVGAGI. V lost 5 bases to trimming and J lost 5 bases, with 9 bases between them.

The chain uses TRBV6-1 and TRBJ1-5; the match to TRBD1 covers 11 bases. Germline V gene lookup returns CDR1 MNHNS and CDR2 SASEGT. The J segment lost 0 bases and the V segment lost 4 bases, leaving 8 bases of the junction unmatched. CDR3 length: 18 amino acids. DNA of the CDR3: TGTGCCAGCAGTGTTAGGACAGGGGGCCGGTATAGCAATCAGCCCCAGCATTTT. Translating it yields CASSVRTGGRYSNQPQHF.

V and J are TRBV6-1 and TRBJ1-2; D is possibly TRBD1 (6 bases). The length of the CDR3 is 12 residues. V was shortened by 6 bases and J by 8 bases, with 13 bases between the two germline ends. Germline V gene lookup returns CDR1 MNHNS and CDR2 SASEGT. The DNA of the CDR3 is TGTGCCAGCAGCGCGGACAGTCGGGGCTACACCTTC. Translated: CASSADSRGYTF.

CDR3: CASSLAGQQNEKLFF. CDR3 coding DNA: TGCGCCAGCAGCTTGGCCGGCCAGCAGAATGAAAAACTGTTTTTT. This chain joins TRBV5-1 and TRBJ1-4; unclear D gene. V was pared by 0 bases and J by 5 bases, with 11 bases between. The CDR3 has 15 amino acids. Per the germline V gene, CDR1 is SGHRS and CDR2 is YFSETQ.

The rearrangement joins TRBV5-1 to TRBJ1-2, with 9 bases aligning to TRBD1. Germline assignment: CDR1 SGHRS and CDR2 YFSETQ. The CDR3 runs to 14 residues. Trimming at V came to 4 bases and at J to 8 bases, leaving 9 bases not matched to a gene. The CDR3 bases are TGCGCCAGCAGCAACCGGACAGGGGCGGGGGGCTACACCTTC. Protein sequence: CASSNRTGAGGYTF.

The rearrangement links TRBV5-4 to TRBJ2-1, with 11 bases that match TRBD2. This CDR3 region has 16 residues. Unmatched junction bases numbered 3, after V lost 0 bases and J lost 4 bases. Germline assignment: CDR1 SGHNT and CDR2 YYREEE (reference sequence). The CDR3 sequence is CASSLATSGGYNEQFF. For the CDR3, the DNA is TGTGCCAGCAGCTTGGCTACTAGCGGGGGTTACAATGAGCAGTTCTTC. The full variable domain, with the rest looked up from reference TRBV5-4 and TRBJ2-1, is ETGVTQSPTHLIKTRGQQVTLRCSSQSGHNTVSWYQQALGQGPQFIFQYYREEENGRGNFPPRFSGLQFPNYSSELNVNALELDDSALYLCASSLATSGGYNEQFFGPGTRLTVL.

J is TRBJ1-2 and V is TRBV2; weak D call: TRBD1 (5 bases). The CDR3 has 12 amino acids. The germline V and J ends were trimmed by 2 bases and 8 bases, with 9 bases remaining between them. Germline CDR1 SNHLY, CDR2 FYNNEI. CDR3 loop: CASSESGYGYTF. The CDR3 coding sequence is TGTGCCAGCAGTGAATCAGGGTACGGCTACACCTTC.